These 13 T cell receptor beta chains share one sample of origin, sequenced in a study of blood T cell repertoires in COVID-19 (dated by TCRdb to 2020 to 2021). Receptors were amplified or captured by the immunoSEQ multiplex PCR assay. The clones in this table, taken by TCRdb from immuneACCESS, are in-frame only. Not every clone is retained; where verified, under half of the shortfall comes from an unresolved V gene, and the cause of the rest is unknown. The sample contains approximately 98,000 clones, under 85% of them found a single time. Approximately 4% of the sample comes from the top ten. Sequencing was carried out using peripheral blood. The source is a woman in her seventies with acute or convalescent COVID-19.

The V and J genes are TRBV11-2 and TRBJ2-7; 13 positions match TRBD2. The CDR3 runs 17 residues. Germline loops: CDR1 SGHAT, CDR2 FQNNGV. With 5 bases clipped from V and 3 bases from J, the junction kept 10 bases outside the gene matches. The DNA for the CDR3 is TGTGCCAGCAGCCATCGGACTAGCGGGAGCGTCGGCTACGAGCAGTACTTC. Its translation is CASSHRTSGSVGYEQYF.

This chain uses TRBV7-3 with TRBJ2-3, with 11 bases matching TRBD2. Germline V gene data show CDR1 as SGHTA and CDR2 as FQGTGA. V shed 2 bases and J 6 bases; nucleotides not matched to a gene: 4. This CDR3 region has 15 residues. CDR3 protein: CASSLRSGGDDTQYF. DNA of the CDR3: TGTGCCAGCAGCTTACGTAGCGGGGGGGACGATACGCAGTATTTT.

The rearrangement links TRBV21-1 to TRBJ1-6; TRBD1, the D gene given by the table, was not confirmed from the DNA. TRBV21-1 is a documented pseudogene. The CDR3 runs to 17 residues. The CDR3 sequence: CASSKPPQGTNNSPLHF. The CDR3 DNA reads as TGTGCCAGCAGCAAACCCCCGCAGGGCACAAATAATTCACCCCTCCACTTT.

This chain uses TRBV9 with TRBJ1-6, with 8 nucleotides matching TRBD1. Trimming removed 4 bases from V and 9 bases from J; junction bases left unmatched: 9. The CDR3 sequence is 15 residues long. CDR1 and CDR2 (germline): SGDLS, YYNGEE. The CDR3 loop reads CASSRTTGVRSPLHF. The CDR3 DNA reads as TGTGCCAGCAGCAGGACGACAGGGGTTCGTTCACCCCTCCACTTT.

The CDR3 here is CASSIRRAPEYGNEQFF. The DNA of the CDR3 is TGTGCCAGTAGTATTAGGCGGGCACCTGAGTACGGCAATGAGCAGTTCTTC. The rearrangement uses TRBV19 and TRBJ2-1; a weak D match, TRBD2 (5 bases). Germline CDR1 reads LNHDA; CDR2 reads SQIVND (reference sequence). This CDR3 is 17 amino acids long. Trimming stripped 3 bases from V and 6 bases from J, with 21 bases between.

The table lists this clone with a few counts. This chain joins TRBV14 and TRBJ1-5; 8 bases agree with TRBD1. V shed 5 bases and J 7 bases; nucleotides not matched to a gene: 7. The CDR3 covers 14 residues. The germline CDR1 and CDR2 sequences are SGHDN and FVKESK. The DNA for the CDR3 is TGTGCCAGCAGCAGGACAGGGACAGGACAGCCCCAGCATTTT. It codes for CASSRTGTGQPQHF.

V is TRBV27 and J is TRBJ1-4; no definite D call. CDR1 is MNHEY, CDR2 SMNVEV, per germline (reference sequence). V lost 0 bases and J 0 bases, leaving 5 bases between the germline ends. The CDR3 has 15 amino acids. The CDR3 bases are TGTGCCAGCAGTTTATCGGCAGCAACTAATGAAAAACTGTTTTTT. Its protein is CASSLSAATNEKLFF.

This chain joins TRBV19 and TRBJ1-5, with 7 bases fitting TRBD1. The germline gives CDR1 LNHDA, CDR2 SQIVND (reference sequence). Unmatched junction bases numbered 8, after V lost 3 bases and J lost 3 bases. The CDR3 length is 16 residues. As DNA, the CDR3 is TGTGCCAGTAGTATTGGCCAGACAGGGCCCAATCAGCCCCAGCATTTT. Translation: CASSIGQTGPNQPQHF.

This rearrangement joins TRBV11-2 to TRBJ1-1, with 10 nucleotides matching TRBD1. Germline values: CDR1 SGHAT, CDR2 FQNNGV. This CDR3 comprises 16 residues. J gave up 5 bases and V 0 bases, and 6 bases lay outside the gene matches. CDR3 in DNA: TGTGCCAGCAGCTTAGATGGGGACAGGGGACGGACTGAAGCTTTCTTT. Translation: CASSLDGDRGRTEAFF.

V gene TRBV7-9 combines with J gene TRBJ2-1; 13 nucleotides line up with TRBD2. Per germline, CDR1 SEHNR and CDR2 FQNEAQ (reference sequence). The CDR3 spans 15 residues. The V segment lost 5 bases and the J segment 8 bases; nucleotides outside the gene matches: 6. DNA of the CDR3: TGTGCCAGCAGCCCACTAGCGGGAGGGCTGTATGAGCAGTTCTTC. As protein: CASSPLAGGLYEQFF.

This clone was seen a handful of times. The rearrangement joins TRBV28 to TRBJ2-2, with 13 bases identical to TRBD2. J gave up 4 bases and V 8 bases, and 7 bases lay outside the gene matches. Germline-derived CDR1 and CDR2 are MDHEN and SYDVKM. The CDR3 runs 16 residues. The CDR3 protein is CASLLAGGPGTGELFF. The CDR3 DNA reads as TGTGCCAGCTTACTAGCGGGGGGGCCAGGCACCGGGGAGCTGTTTTTT.

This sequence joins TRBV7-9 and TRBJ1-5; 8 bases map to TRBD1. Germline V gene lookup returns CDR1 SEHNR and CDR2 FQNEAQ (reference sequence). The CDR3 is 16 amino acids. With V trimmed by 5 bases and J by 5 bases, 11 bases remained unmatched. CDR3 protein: CASSIGQGGDHQPQHF. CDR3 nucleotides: TGTGCCAGCAGCATCGGACAGGGAGGCGATCATCAGCCCCAGCATTTT.

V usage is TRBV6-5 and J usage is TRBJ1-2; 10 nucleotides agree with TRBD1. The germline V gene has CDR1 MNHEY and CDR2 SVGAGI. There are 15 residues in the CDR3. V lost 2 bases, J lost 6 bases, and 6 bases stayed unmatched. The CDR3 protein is CASSYLGTGVDGYTF. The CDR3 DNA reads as TGTGCCAGCAGTTACCTAGGGACAGGGGTTGATGGCTACACCTTC.